This TCR beta chain was captured in a study of cytomegalovirus exposure and HLA in healthy donors. Trimming cost V 10 bases and J 3 bases, with 10 bases left between them. The CDR3 totals 11 residues. CDR1 and CDR2 (germline): SNHLY, FYNNEI. The PCR employed 60 Vbeta primers together with 13 Jbeta primers. Profiling relied on immunoSEQ multiplex PCR, and the TCRdb table lists in-frame clones only, not all of them. The table lists about 78,000 clones, approximately 70% of them singletons. V usage is TRBV2 and J usage is TRBJ2-7, with a weak D call TRBD1 (5 bases). The sample taken for sequencing was PBMCs. The sequence derives from a woman between 35 and 50 years old in good health and CMV-seropositive. CDR3 protein: CATQGFYEQYF. In nucleotides, the CDR3 is TGTGCCACCCAGGGATTCTACGAGCAGTACTTC.